This T cell receptor beta chain was profiled in a study of T cells in Graves' hyperthyroidism and ophthalmopathy. Overall study findings and caveats: Blood also contained most expanded thyroid clonotypes above 0.001.

Regions amplified from RNA transcripts were the TCR beta CDR3 regions. RT-PCR in the first round (using the HTBI primer set) targeted the TCR CDR3. TCRdb called the multiplex PCR reads again in MiXCR, with one record for every CDR3 protein. Among about half a million distinct CDR3 sequences, just under 20% were seen once, and the ten largest hold about half. V gave up 3 bases and J gave up 5 bases, with 14 bases separating them. Germline V gene sequence: CDR1 GTSNPN, CDR2 SVGIG (reference sequence). The CDR3 length is 13 residues. Note on this clonotype: Its antigen is unknown. A much larger clone lies a single base off, so this may be a read error.

Isolation of PBMCs was performed on about 10 ml fresh peripheral blood. The receptor comes from a man aged 40-49 years with Graves' ophthalmopathy. The sample taken for sequencing was blood. The chain employs TRBV30 and TRBJ2-7, with D perhaps TRBD1 or TRBD2 (5 bases each). This CDR3 reads CAWSEGPVDEQYF. The CDR3 DNA reads TGTGCCTGGAGCGAGGGGCCGGTTGACGAGCAGTACTTC. Based on the CDR3 plus reference TRBV30 and TRBJ2-7, the full variable domain is SQTIHQWPATLVQPVGSPLSLECTVEGTSNPNLYWYRQAAGRGLQLLFYSVGIGQISSEVPQNLSASRPQDRQFILSSKKLLLSDSGFYLCAWSEGPVDEQYFGPGTRLTVT.